The T cell receptor (beta chain) described here comes from a study of cytomegalovirus exposure and HLA in healthy donors (dated by TCRdb to 2015 to 2018). Regarding the research as a whole: According to an earlier analysis of 450 to 650 of the donors, some 180 million T cells yielded roughly 100 million unique TCR beta sequences and less than 300 Gb of sequence data. Around 320 gigabases of sequencing data and tens of millions of unique TCR sequences were included in an early release covering several hundred HLA-typed donors. Of the roughly 400 genotyped donors, approximately 80% fell in the genetic ancestry cluster associated with self-reported Caucasian donors. The aim of the study was to test whether cataloging public T cell receptors could identify signatures of past pathogen exposure. The study used immunosequencing to profile the T cell repertoires of some 600 subjects and linked those repertoires to cytomegalovirus serostatus. In addition to the first cohort of 650 to 750 subjects, a separate validation cohort of 120 different subjects was used. To predict cytomegalovirus infection status, the study brought together high-throughput TCR immunosequencing, statistical association of individual TCRs with disease status, and machine learning. A later analysis re-analyzed previously published TCR beta repertoires from about 600 donors and added high-resolution HLA genotyping to study TCR occurrence patterns. The later analysis used no new phenotypic data to find candidate immune exposures, relying instead on TCR beta sequences and their occurrence across donors. An earlier analysis of some 500 of the donors used high-throughput TCR beta sequencing to judge whether each TCR beta V gene segment behaved as functional or pseudogenic. Donor age, sex, ethnicity and CMV serostatus were collected together with the repertoire data. A later genetic analysis took genome-wide SNP genotypes for about 55% of the 666 donors and used that subset as a discovery cohort. Every discovery cohort repertoire had been produced on one sequencing platform. HLA typing covered class I and class II loci at four-digit resolution. Typing coverage varied by locus: roughly 620-640 donors for A, B, C, DRB1 and DQB1; around 560 for DQA1; more than 600 for DPA1; about 450 for DPB1. Roughly 5 DR-DQ haplotypes were treated as single units for association and clustering because of strong linkage in the cohort. Across some 400 genotyped donors of the cohort, an average of roughly 250,000 unique TCR beta nucleotide sequences per donor were sequenced, and roughly 20% of those sequences were non-productive.

The cohort comprised around 690 healthy bone marrow donors. Cohort members were all nominally healthy when sampled, although unrecorded immune exposures were likely present. CMV serostatus was recorded as positive for roughly 300 and negative for about 55% of the roughly 670 cohort members, whereas no CMV serostatus was recorded for the donor in question. Every donor gave a peripheral blood sample, and the peripheral blood mononuclear cells from that sample were used for TCR beta sequencing. Genomic DNA extraction from the blood cell samples was performed with the Qiagen DNeasy Blood Extraction Kit. A distance of 18 bases separates the germline ends of V and J, which lose 5 bases and 1 base respectively. The CDR3, from cysteine to phenylalanine, totals 16 residues. Left in the record is the CDR3 DNA by itself, 48 bases read in frame from the first base. For CDR1 and CDR2, the germline V gene lists LGHNA and YNFKEQ.

The library was made by the immunoSEQ multiplex PCR assay. The multiplex PCR relied on a mix of 60 forward primers for TCR Vbeta segments and 13 reverse primers for TCR Jbeta segments. Amplification of the CDR3 region of rearranged TCR beta genes was performed with a multiplex PCR assay on genomic DNA. On the Illumina HiSeq System, the amplified TCR beta libraries were sequenced as 87-base-pair reads. Processing in the source paper ran as follows. In a later analysis, 70 million to 95 million unique TCR beta chains were counted across the 650 to 700 repertoires, and approximately 9.9 million of these chains were shared by at least two donors. To remove PCR and sequencing errors, raw reads were error-corrected and collapsed into unique sequences using a nearest-neighbor algorithm that merged closely related sequences. V, D and J gene segments were assigned by aligning CDR3 sequences to IMGT reference sequences. For a sequence to be retained, at least a six-nucleotide match to both a V gene segment and a J gene segment was required. A rearrangement was called productive if the CDR3 had no stop codons and remained in frame with V and J, and every other rearrangement was called non-productive. CDR3 was defined according to IMGT convention as the region running from the second conserved V-encoded cysteine to the conserved J-encoded phenylalanine. Sequences without an unambiguous match to a single V gene segment were excluded from the earlier analysis of about 640 of the donors. An earlier analysis of 587 of the donors classified V segments as functional when productive rearrangements were above 56.7% and as segregating when the standard deviation between donors was above 5%. A statistical classification framework was built for diagnosing cytomegalovirus status from the catalog of TCR beta chain sequences. In a later analysis, TCR nucleotide sequences were compared against IMGT/GENE-DB human TR gene sequences so that V and J genes could be assigned. Using the TCRdist pipeline, a later analysis assigned CDR3 sequences along with most-parsimonious VDJ recombination scenarios. A later analysis defined each TCR beta chain by its CDR3 amino acid sequence plus V-gene family, and excluded reads lacking a unique V-gene family. A later analysis removed 600 or so highly shared, low-generation-probability nucleotide sequences to deal with suspected cross-contamination and a sequencing artifact. A later analysis calculated a clonal expansion index for each public chain from normalized within-repertoire ranks of inferred template counts. In a later analysis, generation probabilities were computed using a VDJ recombination model fitted to out-of-frame rearrangements, and the results were checked against IGoR. In a later analysis, hypergeometric tests were used to score TCR-TCR, TCR-HLA and TCR-CMV co-occurrence, with a repertoire-size bias correction applied to TCR pairs. A later analysis estimated false discovery rates by permuting HLA or CMV assignments 20 times. A later analysis grouped co-occurring TCRs with DBSCAN, adding TCRdist sequence similarity when clustering within HLA-allele-positive subsets. Co-occurrence clustering excluded repertoires with fewer than 30,000 or more than 120,000 public chains, plus five with anomalous nucleotide sharing. Held by TCRdb, this immuneACCESS table contains in-frame sequences only and omits some clones. Under half of the omission traces to an unresolved V gene where checked; the cause of the rest is unknown. Clone size and V and J calls were adopted from that table, with D and trimming inferred from the DNA. The sample table records around 150,000 clones; roughly 76% of these occur just once. About 2% of the sample lies in the top ten.

On the study overall, not on this receptor specifically: A later analysis found that TCR association rates varied across HLA loci, with DRB1 alleles showing the most associated TCRs and HLA-C alleles the fewest. Only TCR beta chains were sequenced in this cohort, and the absence of alpha or paired-chain data limited detectable features. The only immune exposure information available for the cohort was CMV serostatus. A cluster of highly shared sequence variants was judged likely to represent a technical artifact of the sequencing pipeline. In a later analysis, 16,951 TCR beta sequences were associated with specific HLA alleles at a false discovery rate of 0.05. According to a later analysis, parvovirus B19, influenza, CMV and Epstein-Barr virus appeared linked to several top co-occurrence clusters. While some public TCRs were present in many individuals, most TCR sequences turned up only very rarely across donors. In the study, 150 to 200 TCR beta chains were listed as associated with cytomegalovirus. V-gene and J-gene trimming of TCR beta chains was associated with a missense DCLRE1C variant in a later genetic analysis, and the association was replicated in an independent cohort. The 87-base-pair reads could not distinguish some IMGT-functional V segments, including TRBV6-2 and TRBV6-3, so those segments were excluded. A later analysis found that HLA-associated TCR beta chains were more clonally expanded and had lower generation probabilities than equally common non-associated chains. Assigning TCR associations to individual alleles was difficult when HLA alleles, especially DR and DQ, strongly co-occurred. In vitro tests confirmed that three of the cytomegalovirus-associated TCR beta chains recognize cytomegalovirus antigens. A further reported finding was that TCR beta sequences accurately predicted the HLA-A and HLA-B alleles for most subjects in the first cohort. Because some donors lacked HLA typing at each locus, the association tests relied only on the typed subset. A later analysis found that most CMV-associated TCR beta chains appeared HLA-restricted, with HLA associations seemingly driven largely by CMV exposure. Compared with the 666-donor mean, donors in an Asian-associated ancestry cluster had fewer N-insertions in productive TCRs, according to a later genetic analysis. Correlated functional status among segregating V segments might be attributable to linkage disequilibrium, but an unknown experimental factor could not be ruled out. Because counts were too low, roughly 18 rarely observed V segments, including chromosome 9 orphons, were left out of the earlier analysis of 587 of the donors. In both the original and validation cohorts, the classifier was reported to diagnose cytomegalovirus status with high specificity and sensitivity. It was suggested by the authors that the approach could potentially be generalized to other disease states and immunological phenotypes. Sequencing depth was assumed to be roughly uniform across donors in the presence/absence analyses, though that assumption may not hold. In an earlier analysis of under 600 of the donors, most TCR beta V segments were observed in productive rearrangements about 87% or about 30% of the time, broadly matching IMGT annotations.

This clone appeared a single time. The antigen it recognizes is unknown. Base qualities are not at hand, and no much larger clone is one base apart. The chain was built from TRBV4-2 and TRBJ2-7; TRBD2 is a weak D gene call, 6 bases matching. The sample taken for sequencing was PBMCs. This clonotype originated in a human donor in good health. The CDR3: CASSVTGGSVSYEQYF. The DNA is as follows: TGTGCCAGCAGCGTCACAGGAGGGTCAGTATCCTACGAGCAGTACTTC.